Listed here are 27 T cell receptor beta chains from one sample, sequenced in a study of identical twins. TCRdb re-derived calls from the 5' RACE reads in MiXCR, one entry per CDR3 protein. Counted here are roughly 1,500,000 distinct CDR3 sequences, roughly 35% occurring once; the ten biggest clones make up approximately 0.25%. Sequenced material: cord blood. All receptors come from a newborn girl in good health.

The genes are TRBV5-1 and TRBJ2-4; 10 bases match TRBD2. The V gene end was trimmed by 0 bases and the J gene end by 6 bases; junction bases not matched to a gene: 3. Germline CDR1 reads SGHRS; CDR2 reads YFSETQ. The CDR3 extends over 15 amino acids. The CDR3 DNA reads TGCGCCAGCAGCTTGGACACTAGCGGGGCAAACATTCAGTACTTC. Protein: CASSLDTSGANIQYF.

The chain links TRBV5-1 to TRBJ1-1, with D unresolved. Deletions cut 4 bases from V and 3 bases from J, with 31 bases between. CDR1 is SGHRS, CDR2 YFSETQ, per germline. The CDR3 extends over 20 amino acids. The CDR3 sequence is CASSPTLRFPRFNLYTEAFF. DNA of the CDR3: TGCGCCAGCAGCCCGACCCTCCGGTTTCCTCGATTCAATTTATACACTGAAGCTTTCTTT.

CDR3: CSARRDVGHSPLHF. Written as DNA, the CDR3 is TGCAGTGCTCGAAGGGACGTAGGGCATTCACCCCTCCACTTT. V usage is TRBV20-1 and J usage is TRBJ1-6; tentatively, D is TRBD1 (5 bases). V lost 5 bases to trimming and J lost 8 bases, with 16 bases between them. This CDR3 region has 14 residues. CDR1 is DFQATT and CDR2 is SNEGSKA in the germline V gene (reference sequence).

This clonotype was found many times. The V gene is TRBV12-3 or TRBV12-4, the J gene TRBJ2-4, with D hard to call. This CDR3 is built from 16 residues. Trimming shortened V by 2 bases and J by 3 bases, and 14 bases separated the two germline ends. CDR3 sequence (DNA): TGTGCCAGCAGTTTACGACACAATACTAACAAAAACATTCAGTACTTC. As protein: CASSLRHNTNKNIQYF.

This clonotype occurred a few times. The gene calls are TRBV4-1 and TRBJ2-1; no reliable D call. V dropped 1 base and J dropped 10 bases, with 14 bases sitting between them. This CDR3 spans 14 amino acids. From germline, CDR1 is MGHRA and CDR2 YSYEKL. The CDR3 region has the DNA TGCGCCAGCAGCCAAGTAGTGCTAGTCGGGGAGCAGTTCTTC. It codes for CASSQVVLVGEQFF.

This clonotype occurred once. A much larger clone lies a single base off, so this may be a read error. This sequence joins TRBV12-3 or TRBV12-4 and TRBJ2-7; no definite D call. Trimming stripped 5 bases from V and 7 bases from J, with 18 bases between. The length of the CDR3 is 14 residues. The CDR3 nucleotides read TGTGCCAGCAGTCCTGGTCGGACCTACAATGAGCAGTACTTC. This gives the protein CASSPGRTYNEQYF.

This sequence joins TRBV5-1 and TRBJ2-5, with D possibly being TRBD2 (6 bases). Germline CDR1 reads SGHRS; CDR2 reads YFSETQ. V was clipped by 0 bases and J by 2 bases, with 11 bases between them. There are 15 residues in the CDR3. The CDR3 DNA reads as TGCGCCAGCAGCTTGGGGCTAGCGAGACAAGAGACCCAGTACTTC. Protein product: CASSLGLARQETQYF.

This clonotype was seen a few times. The chain uses TRBV7-2 and TRBJ2-3; 10 nucleotides match TRBD2. Germline V gene data show CDR1 as SGHTA and CDR2 as FQGNSA. This CDR3 is built from 18 residues. V trimming: 4 bases; J trimming: 0 bases; junction bases outside the gene matches: 10. The CDR3 DNA is TGTGCCAGCAGCTCCCAGGGGACTAGCGCCTCTAGCACAGATACGCAGTATTTT. The encoded protein is CASSSQGTSASSTDTQYF.

The chain joins TRBV4-2 to TRBJ1-2; the match to TRBD1 covers 7 bases. Germline V CDR1 and CDR2: LGHNA, YNFKEQ. The CDR3 sequence is 14 residues long. The V segment lost 2 bases and the J segment 5 bases; nucleotides outside the gene matches: 5. As DNA, the CDR3 is TGTGCCAGCAGCCAATTTGACAGGGCATATGGCTACACCTTC. This gives the protein CASSQFDRAYGYTF.

This clonotype has only a few counts. The chain employs TRBV6-4 and TRBJ2-1; a possible D gene is TRBD2 (6 bases). Trimming stripped 1 base from V and 0 bases from J, with 10 bases between. The CDR3 is 16 amino acids. CDR1 MRHNA and CDR2 SNTAGT come from the germline V gene. In nucleotides, the CDR3 is TGTGCCAGCAGTGACTGGGCGGGACGCTCCTACAATGAGCAGTTCTTC. The encoded protein is CASSDWAGRSYNEQFF.

The V call is TRBV28, the J call TRBJ2-5; 8 bases are a match to TRBD1. The assigned J gene may be wrong: the sequence end matches TRBJ2-4 better. This CDR3 contains 13 residues. Germline V gene data show CDR1 as MDHEN and CDR2 as SYDVKM. The CDR3 sequence is CASMGQDNGIQYF. Written as DNA, the CDR3 is TGTGCCAGCATGGGACAGGACAACGGCATTCAGTACTTC.

This chain joins TRBV20-1 and TRBJ1-2; no clear D. The germline V gene encodes CDR1 DFQATT and CDR2 SNEGSKA (reference sequence). The CDR3 sequence is 12 residues long. The V end lost 0 bases, the J end lost 8 bases, and 10 bases lay between the germline ends. The CDR3 DNA sequence: TGCAGTGCTAGAGATCTGCAACTCGGCTACACCTTC. Encoded protein: CSARDLQLGYTF.

The J gene is TRBJ1-2, the V gene TRBV29-1, with unresolved D. The CDR3 loop spans 11 amino acids. The germline V gene encodes CDR1 SQVTM and CDR2 ANQGSEA. V lost 6 bases and J lost 2, with 7 bases in between. The DNA for the CDR3 is TGCAGCGTCAGACGAAACTATGGCTACACCTTC. Translating gives CSVRRNYGYTF.

In nucleotides, the CDR3 is TGTGCCAGCAGCCAAGATACCAGGATCAGGGTCTACGAGCAGTACTTC. Translation: CASSQDTRIRVYEQYF. V gene TRBV3-1 combines with J gene TRBJ2-7, with D possibly matching TRBD1 (5 bases). The CDR3 is 16 amino acids. Trimming removed 0 bases at V and 3 bases at J, with 15 bases between. Germline V gene data show CDR1 as LGHDT and CDR2 as YNNKEL (reference sequence).

There are a few counts of this clonotype. One junction end disagrees with the germline gene, perhaps due to a read error. J is TRBJ2-7 and V is TRBV7-9; TRBD2 is a possible D gene (5 bases). The CDR3 is 11 residues long. Germline CDR1 SEHNR, CDR2 FQNEAQ (reference sequence). CDR3 sequence: CSSSGNYEQYF. CDR3 in DNA: TGTTCCAGCAGCGGAAACTACGAGCAGTACTTC.

J is TRBJ1-1 and V is TRBV29-1; D call uncertain. This CDR3 comprises 14 residues. The germline gives CDR1 SQVTM, CDR2 ANQGSEA. V was pared by 3 bases and J by 1 base, with 12 bases between. The CDR3 nucleotides are TGCAGCGTTGAGGCCCTGGCTCAGAACACTGAAGCTTTCTTT. This gives the protein CSVEALAQNTEAFF. Based on the CDR3 plus reference TRBV29-1 and TRBJ1-1, the full variable domain is SAVISQKPSRDICQRGTSLTIQCQVDSQVTMMFWYRQQPGQSLTLIATANQGSEATYESGFVIDKFPISRPNLTFSTLTVSNMSPEDSSIYLCSVEALAQNTEAFFGQGTRLTVV.

This chain uses TRBV5-1 with TRBJ1-6; D perhaps matches TRBD1 (6 bases). Germline V CDR1 and CDR2: SGHRS, YFSETQ. Trimming removed 4 bases from V and 6 bases from J, with 11 bases in between. The CDR3 is 14 amino acids. The CDR3 region is CASSVGQINSPLHF. CDR3 in DNA: TGCGCCAGCAGCGTAGGACAGATTAATTCACCCCTCCACTTT.

This chain uses TRBV20-1 with TRBJ2-1; 13 bases are shared with TRBD2. This CDR3 has 17 amino acids. V lost 5 bases to trimming and J lost 9 bases; unmatched junction nucleotides: 16. In germline, CDR1 is DFQATT, CDR2 SNEGSKA (reference sequence). The CDR3 is CSAQRHGLAGVGSEQFF. The DNA for the CDR3 is TGCAGTGCTCAAAGGCACGGACTAGCGGGAGTAGGGAGTGAGCAGTTCTTC.

The genes are TRBV12-3 or TRBV12-4 and TRBJ1-2; TRBD1 is a possible D gene (5 bases). This CDR3 comprises 14 residues. Trimming took 5 bases from V and 3 from J, leaving 13 bases between them. In nucleotides, the CDR3 is TGTGCCAGCAGTCTGATAACAGGCCACTATGGCTACACCTTC. Encoded protein: CASSLITGHYGYTF.

This clonotype was seen a handful of times. The V call is TRBV3-1, the J call TRBJ2-7; D may be TRBD2 (6 bases). CDR3 length: 14 amino acids. The V and J ends lost 5 bases and 3 bases respectively, with 14 bases between them. Germline CDR1 reads LGHDT; CDR2 reads YNNKEL (reference sequence). Written as DNA, the CDR3 is TGTGCCAGCAGCGGCGCTAGCGCCCGCTACGAGCAGTACTTC. Translating it yields CASSGASARYEQYF.

V is TRBV4-1 and J is TRBJ2-3, with TRBD1 identical over 10 bases. CDR1 is MGHRA and CDR2 is YSYEKL in the germline V gene. There are 17 residues in the CDR3. Trimming at V came to 1 base and at J to 4 bases, leaving 8 bases not matched to a gene. The CDR3 loop reads CASSQVGTGDRADTQYF. The CDR3 coding sequence is TGCGCCAGCAGCCAAGTAGGGACAGGGGATCGAGCAGATACGCAGTATTTT.

The chain joins TRBV6-2 or TRBV6-3 to TRBJ2-3, with 7 bases fitting TRBD2. Per germline, CDR1 MNHEY and CDR2 SVGEGT. J was trimmed by 7 bases and V by 3 bases; bases with no gene match: 10. The CDR3 spans 15 residues. DNA for the CDR3: TGTGCCAGCAGTTATCGCGGGAGTCTTGGATATACGCAGTATTTT. This encodes CASSYRGSLGYTQYF.

This clonotype was counted at least ten times. V gene TRBV7-2 combines with J gene TRBJ1-1; possible D gene TRBD1, 5 bases. There are 13 residues in the CDR3. Germline-derived CDR1 and CDR2 are SGHTA and FQGNSA. With 5 bases removed from V and 1 base from J, the gap between germline ends came to 8 bases. The CDR3 protein is CASSPGRNTEAFF. As DNA, the CDR3 is TGTGCCAGCAGCCCGGGACGGAACACTGAAGCTTTCTTT.

The genes are TRBV2 and TRBJ2-1; TRBD2 might be the D (6 bases). The tail of the sequence fits TRBJ2-7 better, so the J call may be wrong. Germline V gene sequence: CDR1 SNHLY, CDR2 FYNNEI. The CDR3 loop spans 17 amino acids. CDR3: CASTGGEGFSSYNEQYF. CDR3 in DNA: TGTGCCAGCACCGGGGGTGAGGGCTTCAGCTCCTACAATGAGCAGTACTTC.

J is TRBJ1-5 and V is TRBV5-6; TRBD1 matches at 9 bases. Trimming cost V 3 bases and J 5 bases; bases outside gene matches: 6. This CDR3 has 15 residues. CDR1 is SGHDT, CDR2 YYEEEE, per germline. The CDR3 protein is CASSYKRTGDQPQHF. The CDR3 DNA follows: TGTGCCAGCAGCTACAAGCGGACAGGGGATCAGCCCCAGCATTTT.

This clonotype was picked up a small number of times. The chain joins TRBV3-1 to TRBJ1-6; D possibly corresponds to TRBD1 (5 bases). The CDR3 is 14 residues long. Deletions cut 0 bases from V and 9 bases from J, with 9 bases between. Germline CDR1 reads LGHDT; CDR2 reads YNNKEL (reference sequence). The CDR3 DNA follows: TGTGCCAGCAGCCAAGATCCGGGGGGTTCACCCCTCCACTTT. Its translation is CASSQDPGGSPLHF.

Comments on this clonotype: Given a much more abundant clone one base away, this may be a read error. CDR3 region: CSARDYRDRTTVQYF. The CDR3 DNA follows: TGCAGTGCTAGAGATTACCGGGACAGGACTACCGTTCAGTACTTC. The V and J genes are TRBV20-1 and TRBJ2-4, with 8 nucleotides matching TRBD1. Looked up from germline, CDR1 is DFQATT and CDR2 is SNEGSKA (reference sequence). The CDR3 totals 15 residues. The V segment lost 0 bases and the J segment 11 bases; nucleotides outside the gene matches: 12.